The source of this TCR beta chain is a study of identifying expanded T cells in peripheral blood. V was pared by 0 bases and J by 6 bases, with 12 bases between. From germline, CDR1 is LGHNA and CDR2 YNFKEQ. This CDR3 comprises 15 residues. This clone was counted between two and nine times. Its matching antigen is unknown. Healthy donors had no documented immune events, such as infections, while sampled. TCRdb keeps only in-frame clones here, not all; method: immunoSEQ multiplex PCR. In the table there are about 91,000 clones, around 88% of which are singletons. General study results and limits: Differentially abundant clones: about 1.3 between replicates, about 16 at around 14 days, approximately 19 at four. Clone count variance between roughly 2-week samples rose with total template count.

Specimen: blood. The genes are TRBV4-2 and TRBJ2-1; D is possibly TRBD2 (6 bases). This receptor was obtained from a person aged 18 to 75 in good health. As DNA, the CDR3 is TGTGCCAGCAGCCAAGAAGCTAGCGACAGCAATGAGCAGTTCTTC. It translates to CASSQEASDSNEQFF.